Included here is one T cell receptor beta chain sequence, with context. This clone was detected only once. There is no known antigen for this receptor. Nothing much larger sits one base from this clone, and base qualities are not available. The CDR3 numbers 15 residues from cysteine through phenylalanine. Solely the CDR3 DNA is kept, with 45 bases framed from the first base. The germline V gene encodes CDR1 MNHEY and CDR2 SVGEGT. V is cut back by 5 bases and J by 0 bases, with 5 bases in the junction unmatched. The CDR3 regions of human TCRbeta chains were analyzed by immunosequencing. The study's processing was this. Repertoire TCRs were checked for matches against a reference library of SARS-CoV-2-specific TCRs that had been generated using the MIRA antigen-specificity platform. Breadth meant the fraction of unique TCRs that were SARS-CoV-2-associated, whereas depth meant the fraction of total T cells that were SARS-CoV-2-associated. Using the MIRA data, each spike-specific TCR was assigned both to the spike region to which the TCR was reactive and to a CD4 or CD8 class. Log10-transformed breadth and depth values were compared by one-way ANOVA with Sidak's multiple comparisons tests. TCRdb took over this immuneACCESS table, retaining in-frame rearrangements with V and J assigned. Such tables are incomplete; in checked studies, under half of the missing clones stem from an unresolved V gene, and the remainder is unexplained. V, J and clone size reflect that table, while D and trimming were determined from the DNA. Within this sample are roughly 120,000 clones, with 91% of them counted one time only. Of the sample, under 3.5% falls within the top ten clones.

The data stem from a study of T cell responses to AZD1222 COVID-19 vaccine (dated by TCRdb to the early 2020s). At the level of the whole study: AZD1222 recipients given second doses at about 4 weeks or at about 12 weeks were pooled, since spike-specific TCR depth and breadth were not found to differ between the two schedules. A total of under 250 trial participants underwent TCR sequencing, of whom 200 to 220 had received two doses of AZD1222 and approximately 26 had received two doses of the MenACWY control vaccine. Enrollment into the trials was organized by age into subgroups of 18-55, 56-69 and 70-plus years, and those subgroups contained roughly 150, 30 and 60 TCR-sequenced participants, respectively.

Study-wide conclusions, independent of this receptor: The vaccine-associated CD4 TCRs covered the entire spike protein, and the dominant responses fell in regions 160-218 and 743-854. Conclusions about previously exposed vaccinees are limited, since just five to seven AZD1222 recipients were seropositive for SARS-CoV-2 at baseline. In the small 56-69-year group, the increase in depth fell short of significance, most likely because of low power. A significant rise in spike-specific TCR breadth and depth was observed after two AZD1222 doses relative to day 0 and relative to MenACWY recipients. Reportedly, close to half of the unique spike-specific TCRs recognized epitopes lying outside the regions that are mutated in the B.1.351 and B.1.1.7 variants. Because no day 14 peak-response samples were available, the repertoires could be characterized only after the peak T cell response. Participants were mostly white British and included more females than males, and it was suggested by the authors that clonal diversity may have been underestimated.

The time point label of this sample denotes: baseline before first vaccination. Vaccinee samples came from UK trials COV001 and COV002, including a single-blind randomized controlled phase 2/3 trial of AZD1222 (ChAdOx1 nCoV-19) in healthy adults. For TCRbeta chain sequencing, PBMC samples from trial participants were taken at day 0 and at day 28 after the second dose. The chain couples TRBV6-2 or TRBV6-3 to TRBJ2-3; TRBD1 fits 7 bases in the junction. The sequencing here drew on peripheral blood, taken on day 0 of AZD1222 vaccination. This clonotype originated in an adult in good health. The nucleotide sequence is TGTGCCAGCAGTCTGACAGGGCTGAGCACAGATACGCAGTATTTT. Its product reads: CASSLTGLSTDTQYF.